These 8 T cell receptor beta chains originate from one sample sequenced in a study of control samples from healthy donors and cancer patients. Data came from immunoSEQ multiplex PCR; TCRdb stores just in-frame clones and leaves some out. The sample lists around 150,000 clones; approximately 88% were seen once. Sequencing was performed on blood. The receptor source for this set is a man under 40 in good health.

The chain has TRBV19 and TRBJ2-1; perhaps TRBD2 as D (5 bases). The germline V gene has CDR1 LNHDA and CDR2 SQIVND (reference sequence). CDR3 length equals 12 residues. The V and J ends lost 6 bases and 6 bases respectively, with 9 bases between them. In nucleotides, the CDR3 is TGTGCCAGTAGGAGAGGGCGCAATGAGCAGTTCTTC. Translated, it gives CASRRGRNEQFF. The full variable domain, its missing parts supplied by reference TRBV19 and TRBJ2-1, is DGGITQSPKYLFRKEGQNVTLSCEQNLNHDAMYWYRQDPGQGLRLIYYSQIVNDFQKGDIAEGYSVSREKKESFPLTVTSAQKNPTAFYLCASRRGRNEQFFGPGTRLTVL.

V and J are TRBV4-3 and TRBJ2-1; 9 bases agree with TRBD2. Germline V gene data show CDR1 as LGHNA and CDR2 as YSLEER. V lost 4 bases to trimming and J lost 8 bases; unmatched junction nucleotides: 9. This CDR3 comprises 15 residues. CDR3 loop: CASSRRPGLADEQFF. The CDR3 DNA reads TGCGCCAGCAGCCGCCGACCGGGACTAGCTGATGAGCAGTTCTTC.

V usage is TRBV25-1 and J usage is TRBJ1-1; D may be TRBD1 (5 bases). Germline V gene lookup returns CDR1 MGHDK and CDR2 SYGVNS. The CDR3 length is 14 residues. V was trimmed by 1 base and J by 8 bases, leaving 14 bases between them. Here the CDR3 DNA reads TGTGCCAGCAGTGAATTTGGAGTGGGGGGGGAAGCTTTCTTT. This encodes CASSEFGVGGEAFF.

The J gene is TRBJ1-6, the V gene TRBV5-6; D is unclear. The V end lost 5 bases, the J end lost 10 bases, and 10 bases lay between the germline ends. Germline V CDR1 and CDR2: SGHDT, YYEEEE. The CDR3 has 12 amino acids. As DNA, the CDR3 is TGTGCCAGCAGGTGGGCTGGCTCACCCCTCCACTTT. Translating gives CASRWAGSPLHF.

The chain uses TRBV3-1 (or the pseudogene TRBV3-2) and TRBJ1-5; weak D call: TRBD1 (5 bases). This CDR3 is 14 amino acids long. Germline-derived CDR1 and CDR2 are LGHDT and YNNKEL (reference sequence). V lost 0 bases and J 6 bases, leaving 9 bases between the germline ends. CDR3 DNA: TGTGCCAGCAGCCAAGATGCCAGGGCTCAGCCCCAGCATTTT. This codes for CASSQDARAQPQHF.

This sequence joins TRBV2 and TRBJ2-5, with D possibly being TRBD2 (7 bases). There are 15 residues in the CDR3. V was trimmed by 7 bases and J by 5 bases, leaving 20 bases between them. Germline loops: CDR1 SNHLY, CDR2 FYNNEI. CDR3 DNA: TGTGCCAGCATCATGGAGGGGGGGGCACGGGAGACCCAGTACTTC. It specifies CASIMEGGARETQYF.

The rearrangement joins TRBV25-1 to TRBJ2-7; D not resolved. Germline V lookup: CDR1 MGHDK, CDR2 SYGVNS. The CDR3 totals 11 residues. Trimming pared 3 bases from V and 3 bases from J, leaving 3 bases between. In DNA form, the CDR3 reads TGTGCCAGCAGTGACGGCTACGAGCAGTACTTC. This codes for CASSDGYEQYF.

The sample holds one count of this clone. V and J are TRBV9 and TRBJ2-3; D is undetermined. Trimming removed 0 bases at V and 0 bases at J, with 8 bases between. Germline V gene lookup returns CDR1 SGDLS and CDR2 YYNGEE. This CDR3 region has 15 residues. This chain's CDR3 is CASSVGPTSTDTQYF. The CDR3 DNA reads as TGTGCCAGCAGCGTAGGCCCCACCAGCACAGATACGCAGTATTTT.